This TCR beta chain was identified in a study of T cell responses to AZD1222 COVID-19 vaccine. Profiled with immunoSEQ multiplex PCR; TCRdb holds only in-frame clones, not every one. The repertoire includes approximately 150,000 clones, about 83% of them detected once, and roughly 1.1% sits in the top ten. Pooling was applied to second doses at about 4 or about 12 weeks. Study findings and constraints: There were vaccine-associated CD4 TCRs across spike, dominant at 160-218 and 743-854. Two AZD1222 doses significantly raised spike-specific TCR breadth and depth over controls. Unmutated variant regions are reportedly targeted by nearly half of spike-specific TCRs.

Germline assignment: CDR1 LGHNA and CDR2 YSLEER. This CDR3 spans 16 amino acids. With 3 bases removed from V and 4 bases from J, the gap between germline ends came to 18 bases. Remarks on this clone: Antigen specificity is unknown.

The chain is built from TRBV4-3 and TRBJ1-2; D uncertain. The receptor was derived from an adult who received the AZD1222 COVID-19 vaccine. Source: peripheral blood, taken 28 days after the second AZD1222 dose. CDR3 coding DNA: TGCGCCAGCAGCCAGACCGCCCCGTCGGGGATCTATGGCTACACCTTC. Amino acid sequence: CASSQTAPSGIYGYTF.